This TCR beta chain is from a study of blood T cells in healthy people across ages. Study findings and constraints: Roughly linear declines in TCR beta diversity per million T cells occurred with age. Both higher diversity and more naive CD4+ cells marked long-lived donors when set against aged donors.

This clonotype was observed a handful of times. The target antigen is unknown. Together with a sample-barcoded 5' primer, a J-beta primer mix was included in a second PCR lasting about 7 to 11 cycles. Every molecule of cDNA carried a tag from a template-switch adaptor with 12 random nucleotides. Each CDR3 protein is one row after TCRdb ran MiXCR on the 5' RACE reads. Among over a million distinct CDR3 sequences listed, roughly 64% were seen once. Donors ranged from about 6 to 95 years old and were healthy Caucasians in Russia. This CDR3 has 14 residues. Trimming took off 2 bases at V and 7 bases at J, with 14 bases between the two ends.

Input material: blood. The chain is built from TRBV12-3 or TRBV12-4 and TRBJ1-1; D is uncertain. The clonotype comes from a young man in good health. CDR3 sequence reads: CASSLFSEVFEAFF. CDR3 bases: TGTGCCAGCAGTTTATTTAGTGAGGTTTTTGAAGCTTTCTTT.